This TCR beta chain was sequenced for a study of chemoradiotherapy in HPV16-positive cancers. Study outcomes and limitations: During treatment, candidate HPV-specific clones and E7-related motifs expanded in tumor.

The CDR3 extends over 14 amino acids. CDR1 SEHNR and CDR2 FQNEAQ come from the germline V gene (reference sequence). The V end lost 1 base, the J end lost 0 bases, and 6 bases lay between the germline ends. Of note for this clone: The antigen remains undetermined.

Assay used: immunoSEQ multiplex PCR; TCRdb lists only in-frame clones, some missing. The sample lists about 2,800 clones, 70% to 90% occurring once. This TCR derives from a human donor with HPV-associated anogenital cancer. The V call is TRBV7-9, the J call TRBJ1-2; D not resolved. The source material was tumor tissue, sampled from a patient who underwent chemoradiotherapy. DNA for the CDR3: TGTGCCAGCAGCTTAGGGTCAGCTAACTATGGCTACACCTTC. Its protein is CASSLGSANYGYTF.